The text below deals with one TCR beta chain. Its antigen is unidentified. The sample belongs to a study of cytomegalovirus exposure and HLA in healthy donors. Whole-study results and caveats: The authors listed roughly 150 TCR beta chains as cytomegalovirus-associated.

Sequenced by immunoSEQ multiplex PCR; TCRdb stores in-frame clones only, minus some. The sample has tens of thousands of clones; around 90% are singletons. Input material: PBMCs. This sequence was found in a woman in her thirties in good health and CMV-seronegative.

CDR3 DNA sequence: TGTGCCAGCAGCCGGGGACAGGGAGGGGCTAATGAAAAACTGTTTTTT. Translating it yields CASSRGQGGANEKLFF. V usage is TRBV11-2 and J usage is TRBJ1-4; 9 bases map to TRBD1. The V gene's germline CDR1 is SGHAT and CDR2 FQNNGV. V was pared by 5 bases and J by 3 bases, with 7 bases of the junction left unmatched. This CDR3 has 16 amino acids.